The source of this T cell receptor beta chain is a study of T cells in localized non-small cell lung cancer. The repertoire was sequenced with immunoSEQ multiplex PCR; TCRdb's copy has only in-frame clones and lacks some. The sample yields roughly 35,000 clones, about 83% seen once. The CDR3 has 12 amino acids. V was clipped by 3 bases and J by 8 bases; unmatched bases: 3. Germline V gives CDR1 KGHSH, CDR2 LQKENI. The chain recombines TRBV18 with TRBJ1-2, with 7 bases that match TRBD1. The clonotype comes from a woman between 35 and 70 years old with stage I lung adenocarcinoma. Sample: peripheral blood, taken before any cancer treatment. In nucleotides, the CDR3 is TGTGCCAGCTCACCTTTAGGGGGCGGCTACACCTTC. It codes for CASSPLGGGYTF. The full variable domain, with the rest looked up from reference TRBV18 and TRBJ1-2, is NAGVMQNPRHLVRRRGQEARLRCSPMKGHSHVYWYRQLPEEGLKFMVYLQKENIIDESGMPKERFSAEFPKEGPSILRIQQVVRGDSAAYFCASSPLGGGYTFGSGTRLTVV.